This entry lists 29 T cell receptor beta chains sequenced from one sample in a study of cytomegalovirus exposure and HLA in healthy donors. Primers: 60 Vbeta forward and 13 Jbeta reverse. The data were produced by immunoSEQ multiplex PCR, yet TCRdb's version contains in-frame clones alone and is incomplete. The data show 200,000 to 300,000 clones, almost 85% seen once. Sequences were obtained from PBMCs. The receptors derive from a woman aged 40-49 years in good health and CMV-seropositive.

The rearrangement joins TRBV10-3 to TRBJ2-1; TRBD1 matches 10 bases. The CDR3 covers 12 residues. The V and J ends lost 8 bases and 7 bases, in that order; junction bases with no gene match: 2. In germline, CDR1 is ENHRY, CDR2 SYGVKD. CDR3 nucleotide sequence: TGTGCCATCGGGACAGGGGAGAATGAGCAGTTCTTC. Protein product: CAIGTGENEQFF.

This clone was recorded only once. The chain has TRBV7-2 and TRBJ2-7; TRBD1 aligns across 9 bases. The CDR3 is 15 residues long. The junction had 5 bases not matched to a gene; V was cut back by 5 bases and J by 0 bases. CDR1 is SGHTA, CDR2 FQGNSA, per germline. CDR3 amino acids: CASSTSTGGSYEQYF. The CDR3 coding sequence is TGTGCCAGCAGCACCTCGACAGGGGGCTCCTACGAGCAGTACTTC.

This chain links TRBV6-5 with TRBJ1-1; no clear D gene. The CDR3 totals 14 residues. V was cut by 7 bases and J by 1 base, with 13 bases left in between. CDR1 MNHEY and CDR2 SVGAGI come from the germline V gene. For the CDR3, the DNA is TGTGCCAGCATCGCTAGGTCGGCGAACACTGAAGCTTTCTTT. It is translated as CASIARSANTEAFF.

The rearrangement uses TRBV9 and TRBJ2-1, with 7 bases that match TRBD2. The germline V gene encodes CDR1 SGDLS and CDR2 YYNGEE. This CDR3 region has 16 residues. The J segment lost 5 bases and the V segment lost 0 bases, leaving 8 bases of the junction unmatched. Here the CDR3 DNA reads TGTGCCAGCAGCGTAGTAAGGGAGGGTTCGGACAATGAGCAGTTCTTC. It encodes CASSVVREGSDNEQFF. The entire variable domain, with the rest obtained from reference TRBV9 and TRBJ2-1, is as follows: DSGVTQTPKHLITATGQRVTLRCSPRSGDLSVYWYQQSLDQGLQFLIQYYNGEERAKGNILERFSAQQFPDLHSELNLSSLELGDSALYFCASSVVREGSDNEQFFGPGTRLTVL.

This chain connects TRBV27 to TRBJ2-1; D unclear. This CDR3 comprises 16 residues. Per the germline V gene, CDR1 is MNHEY and CDR2 is SMNVEV (reference sequence). The germline V and J ends were trimmed by 3 bases and 6 bases, with 18 bases remaining between them. The CDR3 coding sequence is TGTGCCAGCAGTTTGGCCCCCGAGGTGGCAGTCAATGAGCAGTTCTTC. Translated: CASSLAPEVAVNEQFF.

V is TRBV28 and J is TRBJ2-5; the match to TRBD2 covers 13 bases. Germline loops: CDR1 MDHEN, CDR2 SYDVKM. The CDR3 contains 17 residues. V lost 6 bases to trimming and J lost 4 bases; unmatched junction nucleotides: 11. This CDR3 reads CASRRTSGSFSRETQYF. CDR3 nucleotides: TGTGCCAGCAGAAGGACTAGCGGGAGTTTTTCTCGAGAGACCCAGTACTTC.

The genes are TRBV28 and TRBJ2-7, with D tentatively TRBD2 (6 bases). The CDR3 has 19 residues. Trimming shortened V by 7 bases and J by 3 bases, and 31 bases separated the two germline ends. Germline V gene sequence: CDR1 MDHEN, CDR2 SYDVKM. The CDR3 coding sequence is TGTGCCAGCACCGGCAGAGGCGAGACTAGGAGACCAATATTCTACGAGCAGTACTTC. It codes for CASTGRGETRRPIFYEQYF.

V gene TRBV23-1 combines with J gene TRBJ2-3; D perhaps matches TRBD2 (5 bases). TRBV23-1 is identified as an open reading frame with a role that is uncertain. The CDR3 loop spans 15 amino acids. V lost 3 bases to trimming and J lost 5 bases, with 15 bases between them. The CDR3 region is CASSHSTGSGDTQYF. The CDR3, as DNA: TGCGCCAGCAGTCACTCAACTGGGAGCGGAGATACGCAGTATTTT.

The chain has TRBV19 and TRBJ1-5; TRBD1 might be the D (5 bases). V was pared by 11 bases and J by 6 bases, with 14 bases between. This CDR3 is built from 12 residues. Germline CDR1 LNHDA, CDR2 SQIVND (reference sequence). CDR3 nucleotides: TGTGCCTCAAAACAGGATTTTCAGCCCCAGCATTTT. Protein: CASKQDFQPQHF.

This clone was counted between two and nine times. The CDR3 protein is CASSLAPSSYNEQFF. In DNA form, the CDR3 reads TGTGCCAGCAGCCTAGCGCCTAGCTCCTACAATGAGCAGTTCTTC. The rearrangement links TRBV7-3 to TRBJ2-1; possibly TRBD2 for D (6 bases). V was shortened by 5 bases and J by 0 bases, with 11 bases between the two germline ends. Germline V gives CDR1 SGHTA, CDR2 FQGTGA. The CDR3 covers 15 residues.

The V and J genes are TRBV9 and TRBJ1-5; perhaps TRBD1 as D (5 bases). V lost 0 bases to trimming and J lost 3 bases, with 10 bases between them. CDR3 length equals 15 residues. Germline lookup yields CDR1 SGDLS and CDR2 YYNGEE. CDR3 in amino acids: CASSVGGDYNQPQHF. Here the CDR3 DNA reads TGTGCCAGCAGCGTAGGAGGGGACTACAATCAGCCCCAGCATTTT.

The chain employs TRBV9 and TRBJ2-1; D unclear. Trimming took off 4 bases at V and 9 bases at J, with 17 bases between the two ends. The germline CDR1 and CDR2 sequences are SGDLS and YYNGEE. The CDR3 extends over 14 amino acids. The CDR3 protein is CASSPQWAPVEQFF. DNA for the CDR3: TGTGCCAGCAGCCCCCAGTGGGCCCCTGTTGAGCAGTTCTTC.

The chain employs TRBV28 and TRBJ2-2; the D gene is possibly TRBD1 (6 bases). Trimming left V 2 bases short and J 3 bases short, with 10 bases between. This CDR3 has 15 residues. In germline, CDR1 is MDHEN, CDR2 SYDVKM. The DNA for the CDR3 is TGTGCCAGCAGTTTAACAGGGTCCTACACCGGGGAGCTGTTTTTT. The encoded protein is CASSLTGSYTGELFF.

This clone was seen once. The chain combines TRBV7-9 with TRBJ1-2, with D hard to call. The CDR3 totals 11 residues. The germline V gene has CDR1 SEHNR and CDR2 FQNEAQ (reference sequence). The V end lost 5 bases, the J end lost 8 bases, and 9 bases lay between the germline ends. CDR3 loop: CASSTEAGYTF. CDR3 nucleotide sequence: TGTGCCAGCAGCACCGAAGCCGGCTACACCTTC.

This clone was recorded once. The gene calls are TRBV5-1 and TRBJ2-5; D gene unclear. Trimming took off 0 bases at V and 4 bases at J, with 7 bases between the two ends. Germline assignment: CDR1 SGHRS and CDR2 YFSETQ. The length of the CDR3 is 13 residues. CDR3 loop: CASSLAPGETQYF. The CDR3 DNA reads TGCGCCAGCAGCTTGGCCCCCGGAGAGACCCAGTACTTC.

J is TRBJ2-7 and V is TRBV25-1; 8 nucleotides line up with TRBD1. Germline V gene data show CDR1 as MGHDK and CDR2 as SYGVNS. This CDR3 has 15 amino acids. Losses at the gene ends were 6 bases for V and 2 bases for J; bases not matched to a gene: 9. The CDR3 region has the DNA TGTGCCAGCAGAAGAGACAGGGGATTAACCTACGAGCAGTACTTC. Residues: CASRRDRGLTYEQYF.

This clone was counted once. At one boundary the junction diverges from the germline segment, which might be a read error. The chain joins TRBV19 to TRBJ1-1; no clear D. Germline values: CDR1 LNHDA, CDR2 SQIVND (reference sequence). The CDR3 is made up of 14 amino acids. The CDR3 DNA sequence: TGTGCCAGTAGTCCACGGGAGGTGAAGACTGAAGCTTTCTTT. Amino acid sequence: CASSPREVKTEAFF. Full variable domain (rest looked up from reference TRBV19 and TRBJ1-1): DGGITQSPKYLFRKEGQNVTLSCEQNLNHDAMYWYRQDPGQGLRLIYYSQIVNDFQKGDIAEGYSVSREKKESFPLTVTSAQKNPTAFYLCASSPREVKTEAFFGQGTRLTVV.

The sample holds one count of this clone. The chain combines TRBV11-2 with TRBJ2-5; tentative D call: TRBD1 (6 bases). The ends were cut back, 5 bases at V and 5 bases at J, with 18 bases in the middle. In germline, CDR1 is SGHAT, CDR2 FQNNGV. The CDR3 consists of 15 residues. CDR3: CASSPGWGLGETQYF. The DNA of the CDR3 is TGTGCCAGCAGCCCAGGCTGGGGGCTGGGGGAGACCCAGTACTTC.

The chain uses TRBV4-1 and TRBJ2-2; D gene unclear. CDR3 length equals 15 residues. V lost 4 bases and J 0 bases, leaving 9 bases between the germline ends. Germline V gene lookup returns CDR1 MGHRA and CDR2 YSYEKL. CDR3 region: CASSPVAPNTGELFF. The CDR3 bases are TGCGCCAGCAGCCCGGTAGCTCCGAACACCGGGGAGCTGTTTTTT.

The chain recombines TRBV5-1 with TRBJ2-5; possibly TRBD2 for D (6 bases). This CDR3 contains 17 residues. The germline gives CDR1 SGHRS, CDR2 YFSETQ. The V and J ends lost 0 bases and 2 bases respectively, with 17 bases between them. In DNA form, the CDR3 reads TGCGCCAGCAGCTTGGGCCGACTAGGAAGTACTCAAGAGACCCAGTACTTC. Translating it yields CASSLGRLGSTQETQYF.

The rearrangement uses TRBV30 and TRBJ1-2; 8 nucleotides align to TRBD1. The germline V gene has CDR1 GTSNPN and CDR2 SVGIG (reference sequence). This CDR3 contains 17 residues. V shed 1 base, J shed 2 bases, and the junction held 12 bases outside the gene matches. Here the CDR3 reads CAWSDRVPGQANYGYTF. CDR3 nucleotides: TGTGCCTGGAGTGACAGGGTCCCGGGACAGGCGAACTATGGCTACACCTTC.

CDR3: CASSIDRDRGSSGNTIYF. In DNA form, the CDR3 reads TGTGCCAGTAGTATAGACCGGGACAGGGGATCCTCTGGAAACACCATATATTTT. The J gene is TRBJ1-3, the V gene TRBV19; 10 positions agree with TRBD1. The junction had 5 bases not matched to a gene; V was cut back by 0 bases and J by 0 bases. The V gene's germline CDR1 is LNHDA and CDR2 SQIVND (reference sequence). This CDR3 has 18 residues. Full variable domain (remainder filled in from reference TRBV19 and TRBJ1-3): DGGITQSPKYLFRKEGQNVTLSCEQNLNHDAMYWYRQDPGQGLRLIYYSQIVNDFQKGDIAEGYSVSREKKESFPLTVTSAQKNPTAFYLCASSIDRDRGSSGNTIYFGEGSWLTVV.

The rearrangement joins TRBV7-2 to TRBJ2-1; TRBD2 is a possible D gene (6 bases). The CDR3 consists of 14 residues. The V gene's germline CDR1 is SGHTA and CDR2 FQGNSA. With 5 bases removed from V and 4 bases from J, the gap between germline ends came to 12 bases. CDR3 region: CASSPRGSYNEQFF. The CDR3 DNA reads as TGTGCCAGCAGCCCCCGGGGGAGTTACAATGAGCAGTTCTTC. The full variable domain, in which reference TRBV7-2 and TRBJ2-1 provide the parts outside the CDR3, is GAGVSQSPSNKVTEKGKDVELRCDPISGHTALYWYRQSLGQGLEFLIYFQGNSAPDKSGLPSDRFSAERTGGSVSTLTIQRTQQEDSAVYLCASSPRGSYNEQFFGPGTRLTVL.

This chain links TRBV7-8 with TRBJ2-2; tentatively, D is TRBD2 (5 bases). The CDR3 runs 15 residues. The germline CDR1 and CDR2 sequences are SGHVS and FQNEAQ. The V end lost 6 bases, the J end lost 2 bases, and 13 bases lay between the germline ends. The CDR3 sequence: CASRVLLGNTGELFF. Here the CDR3 DNA reads TGTGCCAGCAGGGTCCTACTAGGAAACACCGGGGAGCTGTTTTTT.

The chain carries TRBV6-5 and TRBJ2-1; 7 positions agree with TRBD2. Trimming removed 3 bases from V and 8 bases from J; junction bases left unmatched: 10. This CDR3 is 15 amino acids long. Germline lookup yields CDR1 MNHEY and CDR2 SVGAGI. Here the CDR3 DNA reads TGTGCCAGCAGTTATGCGGGAGAACTGGGGGATGAGCAGTTCTTC. The encoded protein is CASSYAGELGDEQFF.

In this sample, this clone turned up once. The J gene is TRBJ2-7, the V gene TRBV5-6; the D gene is possibly TRBD1 (5 bases). Germline V CDR1 and CDR2: SGHDT, YYEEEE. The CDR3 has 15 residues. The V end lost 1 base, the J end lost 3 bases, and 14 bases lay between the germline ends. CDR3 sequence: CASSLWGATDYEQYF. For the CDR3, the DNA is TGTGCCAGCAGCTTGTGGGGCGCTACTGACTACGAGCAGTACTTC.

The chain uses TRBV5-1 and TRBJ2-1; 8 nucleotides agree with TRBD2. Germline lookup yields CDR1 SGHRS and CDR2 YFSETQ. Germline trimming cut 3 bases from V and 1 base from J; bases unmatched to any gene: 6. This CDR3 is 16 amino acids long. DNA of the CDR3: TGCGCCAGCAGCTCCCTTAGCGGGACTTCCTACAATGAGCAGTTCTTC. Translation gives CASSSLSGTSYNEQFF. The entire variable domain, with the rest obtained from reference TRBV5-1 and TRBJ2-1, is as follows: KAGVTQTPRYLIKTRGQQVTLSCSPISGHRSVSWYQQTPGQGLQFLFEYFSETQRNKGNFPGRFSGRQFSNSRSEMNVSTLELGDSALYLCASSSLSGTSYNEQFFGPGTRLTVL.

This chain connects TRBV28 to TRBJ2-1; TRBD2 matches 9 bases. J gave up 4 bases and V 6 bases, and 7 bases lay outside the gene matches. Per the germline V gene, CDR1 is MDHEN and CDR2 is SYDVKM. The CDR3 has 15 amino acids. The CDR3 region has the DNA TGTGCCAGCAGCCCTATAGCGGGAGTGTACAATGAGCAGTTCTTC. Amino acid sequence: CASSPIAGVYNEQFF.

The chain has TRBV7-9 and TRBJ2-7, with 8 bases that match TRBD2. CDR1 is SEHNR, CDR2 FQNEAQ, per germline (reference sequence). This CDR3 is 16 amino acids long. Unmatched junction bases numbered 7, after V lost 3 bases and J lost 0 bases. The CDR3 DNA reads TGTGCCAGCAGCTTGGGGAGCCTAGCGGGCTCCTACGAGCAGTACTTC. Amino acid sequence: CASSLGSLAGSYEQYF.